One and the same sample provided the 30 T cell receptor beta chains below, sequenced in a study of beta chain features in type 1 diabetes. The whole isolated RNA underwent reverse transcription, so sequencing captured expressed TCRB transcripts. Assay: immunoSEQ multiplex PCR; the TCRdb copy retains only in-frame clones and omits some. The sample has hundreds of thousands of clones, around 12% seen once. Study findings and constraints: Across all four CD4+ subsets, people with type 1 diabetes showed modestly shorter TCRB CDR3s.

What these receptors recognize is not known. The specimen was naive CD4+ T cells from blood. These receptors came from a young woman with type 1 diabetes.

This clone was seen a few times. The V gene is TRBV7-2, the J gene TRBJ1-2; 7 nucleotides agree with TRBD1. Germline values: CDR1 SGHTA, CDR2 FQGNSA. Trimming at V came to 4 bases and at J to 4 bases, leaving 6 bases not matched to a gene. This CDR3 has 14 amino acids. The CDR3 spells CASSYQGGIYGYTF. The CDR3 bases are TGTGCCAGCAGCTACCAGGGGGGTATCTATGGCTACACCTTC.

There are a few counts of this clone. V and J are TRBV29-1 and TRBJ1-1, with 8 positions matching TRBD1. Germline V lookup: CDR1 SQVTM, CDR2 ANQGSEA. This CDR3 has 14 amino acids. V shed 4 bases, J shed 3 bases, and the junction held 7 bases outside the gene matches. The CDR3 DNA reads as TGCAGCGTTGGCCCGCAGGGGGCGGACACTGAAGCTTTCTTT. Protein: CSVGPQGADTEAFF.

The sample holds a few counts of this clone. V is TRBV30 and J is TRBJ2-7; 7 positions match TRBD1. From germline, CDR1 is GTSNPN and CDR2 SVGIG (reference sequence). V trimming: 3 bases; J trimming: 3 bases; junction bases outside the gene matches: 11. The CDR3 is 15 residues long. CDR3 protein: CAWSRGNNRGYEQYF. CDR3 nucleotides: TGTGCCTGGAGCCGGGGAAACAACAGGGGCTACGAGCAGTACTTC.

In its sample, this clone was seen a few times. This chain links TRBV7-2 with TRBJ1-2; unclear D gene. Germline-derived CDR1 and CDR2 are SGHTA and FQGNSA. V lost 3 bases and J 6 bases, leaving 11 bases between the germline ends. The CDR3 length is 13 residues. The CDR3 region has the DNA TGTGCCAGCAGCTTGGGCGGGAGCGATGGCTACACCTTC. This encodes CASSLGGSDGYTF.

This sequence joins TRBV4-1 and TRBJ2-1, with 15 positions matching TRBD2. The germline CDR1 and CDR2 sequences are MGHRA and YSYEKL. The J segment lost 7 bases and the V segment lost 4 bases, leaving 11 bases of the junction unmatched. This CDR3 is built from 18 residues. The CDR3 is CASSRLPGLAGGPNEQFF. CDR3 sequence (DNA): TGCGCCAGCAGCCGGCTCCCGGGACTAGCGGGAGGACCAAATGAGCAGTTCTTC.

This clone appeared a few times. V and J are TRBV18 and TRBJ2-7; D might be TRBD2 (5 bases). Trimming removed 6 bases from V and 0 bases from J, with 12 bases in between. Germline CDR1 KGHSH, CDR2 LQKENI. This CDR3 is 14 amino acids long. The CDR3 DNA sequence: TGTGCCAGCTCCTCTTCCGGGAACTCCTACGAGCAGTACTTC. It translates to CASSSSGNSYEQYF.

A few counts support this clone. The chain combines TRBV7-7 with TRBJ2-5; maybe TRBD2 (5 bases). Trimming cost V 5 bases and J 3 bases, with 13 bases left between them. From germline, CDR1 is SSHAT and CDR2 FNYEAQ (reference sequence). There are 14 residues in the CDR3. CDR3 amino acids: CASSLWTGEETQYF. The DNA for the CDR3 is TGTGCCAGCAGCCTTTGGACTGGGGAAGAGACCCAGTACTTC.

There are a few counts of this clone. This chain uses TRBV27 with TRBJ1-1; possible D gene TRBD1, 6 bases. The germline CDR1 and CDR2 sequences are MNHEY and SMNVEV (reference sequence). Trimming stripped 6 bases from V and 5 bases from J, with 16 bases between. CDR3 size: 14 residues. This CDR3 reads CASSPNRDGTEAFF. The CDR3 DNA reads TGTGCCAGCAGCCCCAACAGGGACGGGACTGAAGCTTTCTTT.

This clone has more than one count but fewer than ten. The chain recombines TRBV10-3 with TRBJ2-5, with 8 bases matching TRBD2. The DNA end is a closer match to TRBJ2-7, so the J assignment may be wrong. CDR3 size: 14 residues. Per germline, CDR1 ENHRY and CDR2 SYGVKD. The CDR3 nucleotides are TGTGCCATCAGTGAAGCTAGCGGGCCCTACGAGCAGTACTTC. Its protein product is CAISEASGPYEQYF.

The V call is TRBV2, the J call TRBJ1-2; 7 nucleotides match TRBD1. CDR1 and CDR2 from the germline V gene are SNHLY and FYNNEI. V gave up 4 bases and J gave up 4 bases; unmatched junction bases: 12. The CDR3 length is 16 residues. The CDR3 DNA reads TGTGCCAGCAGTGTTCGCAACCCGGGACAGAGCTATGGCTACACCTTC. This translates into CASSVRNPGQSYGYTF.

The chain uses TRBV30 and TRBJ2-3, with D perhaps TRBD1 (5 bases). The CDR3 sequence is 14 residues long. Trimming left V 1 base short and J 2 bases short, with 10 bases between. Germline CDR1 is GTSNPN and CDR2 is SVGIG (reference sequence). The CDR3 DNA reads TGTGCCTGGAGTGAGGGGCAACTCACAGATACGCAGTATTTT. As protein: CAWSEGQLTDTQYF.

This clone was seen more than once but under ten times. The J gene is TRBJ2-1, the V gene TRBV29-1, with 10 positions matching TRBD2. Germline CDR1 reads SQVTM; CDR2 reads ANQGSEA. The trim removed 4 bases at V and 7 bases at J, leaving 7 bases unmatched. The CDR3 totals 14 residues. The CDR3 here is CSVVLQREGNEQFF. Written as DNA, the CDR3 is TGCAGCGTTGTACTCCAGCGGGAGGGTAATGAGCAGTTCTTC.

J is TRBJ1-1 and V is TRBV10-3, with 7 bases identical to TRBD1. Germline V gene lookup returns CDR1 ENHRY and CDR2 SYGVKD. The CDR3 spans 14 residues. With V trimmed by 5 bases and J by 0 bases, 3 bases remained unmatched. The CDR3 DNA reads TGTGCCATCAGTCCGGGACAGATGAACACTGAAGCTTTCTTT. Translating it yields CAISPGQMNTEAFF.

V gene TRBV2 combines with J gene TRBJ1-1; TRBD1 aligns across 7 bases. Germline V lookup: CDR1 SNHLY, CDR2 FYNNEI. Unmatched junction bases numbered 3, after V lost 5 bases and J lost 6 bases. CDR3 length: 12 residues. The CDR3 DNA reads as TGTGCCAGCAGTACCACAGGGGCTGAAGCTTTCTTT. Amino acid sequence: CASSTTGAEAFF.

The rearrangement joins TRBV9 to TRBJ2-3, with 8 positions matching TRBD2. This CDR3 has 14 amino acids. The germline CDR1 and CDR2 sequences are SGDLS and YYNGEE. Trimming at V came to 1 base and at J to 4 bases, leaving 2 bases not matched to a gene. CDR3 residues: CASSVSGSPDTQYF. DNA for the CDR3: TGTGCCAGCAGCGTAAGCGGGAGCCCAGATACGCAGTATTTT.

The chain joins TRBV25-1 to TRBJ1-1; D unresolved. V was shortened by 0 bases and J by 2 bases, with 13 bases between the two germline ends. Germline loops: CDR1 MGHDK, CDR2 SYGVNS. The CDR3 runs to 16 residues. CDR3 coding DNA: TGTGCCAGCAGTGAATATGGCGGGAGTCGAAACACTGAAGCTTTCTTT. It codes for CASSEYGGSRNTEAFF.

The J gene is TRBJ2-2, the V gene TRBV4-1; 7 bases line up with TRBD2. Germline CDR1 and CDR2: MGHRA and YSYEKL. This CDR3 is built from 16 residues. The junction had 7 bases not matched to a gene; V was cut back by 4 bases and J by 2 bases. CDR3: CASSPPLAVNTGELFF. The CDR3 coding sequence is TGCGCCAGCAGCCCGCCTCTAGCGGTTAACACCGGGGAGCTGTTTTTT.

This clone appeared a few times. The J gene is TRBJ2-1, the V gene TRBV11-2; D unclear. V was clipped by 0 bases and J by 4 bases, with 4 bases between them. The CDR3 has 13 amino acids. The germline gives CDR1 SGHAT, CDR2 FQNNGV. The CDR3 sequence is CASSLEEYNEQFF. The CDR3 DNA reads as TGTGCCAGCAGCTTAGAGGAGTACAATGAGCAGTTCTTC.

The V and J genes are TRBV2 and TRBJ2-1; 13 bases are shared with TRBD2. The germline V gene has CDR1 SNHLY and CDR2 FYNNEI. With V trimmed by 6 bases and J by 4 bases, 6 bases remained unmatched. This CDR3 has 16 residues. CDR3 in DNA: TGTGCCAGCAGGCCTAGGACTAGCGGGGGTTACAATGAGCAGTTCTTC. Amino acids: CASRPRTSGGYNEQFF.

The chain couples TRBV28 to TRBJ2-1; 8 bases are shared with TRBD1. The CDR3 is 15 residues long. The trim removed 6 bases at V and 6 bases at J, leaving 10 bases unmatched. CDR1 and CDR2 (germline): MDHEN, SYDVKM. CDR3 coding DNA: TGTGCCAGCAGCATCTCCGGGACAGGCCCCAATGAGCAGTTCTTC. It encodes CASSISGTGPNEQFF.

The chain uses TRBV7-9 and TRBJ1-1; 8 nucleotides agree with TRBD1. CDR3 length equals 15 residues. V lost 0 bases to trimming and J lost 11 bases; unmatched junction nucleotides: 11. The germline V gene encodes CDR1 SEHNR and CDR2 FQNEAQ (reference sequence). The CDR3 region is CASSLAGARGPSAFF. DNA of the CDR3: TGTGCCAGCAGCTTAGCGGGGGCCAGGGGGCCTTCGGCTTTCTTT.

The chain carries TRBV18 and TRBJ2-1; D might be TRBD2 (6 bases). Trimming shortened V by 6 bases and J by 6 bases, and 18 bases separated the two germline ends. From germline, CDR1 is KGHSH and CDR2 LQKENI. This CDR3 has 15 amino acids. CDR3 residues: CASSTVGVGGNEQFF. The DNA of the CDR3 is TGTGCCAGCTCTACAGTTGGGGTCGGGGGCAATGAGCAGTTCTTC.

DNA for the CDR3: TGTGCCAGCAGCTTAGCAACCCAGGGGATATCCTCCTACAATGAGCAGTTCTTC. Amino acids: CASSLATQGISSYNEQFF. V and J are TRBV7-6 and TRBJ2-1; the D gene is possibly TRBD1 (6 bases). Germline V gives CDR1 SGHVS, CDR2 FNYEAQ. With 0 bases removed from V and 0 bases from J, the gap between germline ends came to 15 bases. The CDR3 extends over 18 amino acids.

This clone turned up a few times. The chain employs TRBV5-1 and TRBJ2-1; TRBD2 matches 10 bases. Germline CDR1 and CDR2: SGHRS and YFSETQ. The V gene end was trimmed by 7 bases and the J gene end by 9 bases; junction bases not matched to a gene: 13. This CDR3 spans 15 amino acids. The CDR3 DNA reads TGCGCCAGCCGTACTAGCGGGGTCTTGTGGGGTGAGCAGTTCTTC. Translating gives CASRTSGVLWGEQFF.

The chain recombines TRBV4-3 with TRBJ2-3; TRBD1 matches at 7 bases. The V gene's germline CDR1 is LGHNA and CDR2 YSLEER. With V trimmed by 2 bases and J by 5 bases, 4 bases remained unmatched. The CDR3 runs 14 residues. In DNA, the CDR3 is TGCGCCAGCAGCCAACAGGGGGAGAAAGATACGCAGTATTTT. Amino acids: CASSQQGEKDTQYF.

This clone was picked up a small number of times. The CDR3 nucleotides are TGTGCCAGCAGGGGCGGGAACAAAAACATTCAGTACTTC. Translated, it gives CASRGGNKNIQYF. The rearrangement links TRBV6-5 to TRBJ2-4; maybe TRBD2 (6 bases). Germline V gene data show CDR1 as MNHEY and CDR2 as SVGAGI. Trimming took 6 bases from V and 3 from J, leaving 9 bases between them. This CDR3 is built from 13 residues.

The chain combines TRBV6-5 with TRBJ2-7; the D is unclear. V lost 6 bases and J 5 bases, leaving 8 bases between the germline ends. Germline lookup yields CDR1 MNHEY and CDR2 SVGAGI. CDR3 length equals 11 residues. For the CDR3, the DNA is TGTGCCAGCAGCAGACTGGACGAGCAGTACTTC. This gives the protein CASSRLDEQYF.

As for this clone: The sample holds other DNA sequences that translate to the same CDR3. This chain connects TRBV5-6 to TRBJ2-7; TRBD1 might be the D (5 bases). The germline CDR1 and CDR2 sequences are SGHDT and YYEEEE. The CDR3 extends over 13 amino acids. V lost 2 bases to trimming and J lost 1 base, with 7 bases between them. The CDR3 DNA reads TGTGCCAGCAGCTTAGCAGGGTCCTACGAGCAGTACTTC. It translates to CASSLAGSYEQYF.

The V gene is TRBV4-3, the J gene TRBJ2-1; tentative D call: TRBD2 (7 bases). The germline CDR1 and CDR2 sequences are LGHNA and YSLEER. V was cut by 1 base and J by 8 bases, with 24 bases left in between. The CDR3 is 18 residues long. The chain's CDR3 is CASSQAGYGWGGHDEQFF. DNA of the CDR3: TGCGCCAGCAGCCAAGCCGGGTATGGATGGGGGGGCCACGATGAGCAGTTCTTC.

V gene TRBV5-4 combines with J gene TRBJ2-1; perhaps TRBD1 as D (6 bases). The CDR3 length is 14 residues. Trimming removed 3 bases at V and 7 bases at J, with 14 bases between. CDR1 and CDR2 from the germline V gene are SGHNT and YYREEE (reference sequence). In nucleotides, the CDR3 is TGTGCCAGCAGCTCTCCTGTACAGGGAAATGAGCAGTTCTTC. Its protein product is CASSSPVQGNEQFF.